The source of this TCR beta chain is a study of T cells in Graves' hyperthyroidism and ophthalmopathy. It was RNA transcripts that yielded the amplified TCR beta CDR3 regions. Primed by the HTBI set, a first-round RT-PCR was run on the TCR CDR3. TCRdb processed the multiplex PCR reads anew with MiXCR; each CDR3 protein has one entry. Of 650,000 to 850,000 distinct CDR3 sequences listed, roughly a sixth are singletons. Findings of the study overall: Among clonotypes expanded in thyroid above 0.001, most were also found in blood.

The blood sample dates from first hyperthyroidism diagnosis, preceding any ophthalmopathy symptoms. CDR3 length: 15 residues. Trimming shortened V by 5 bases and J by 4 bases, and 15 bases separated the two germline ends. Germline V gene data show CDR1 as MNHNS and CDR2 as SASEGT. This clonotype was picked up many times. Its antigen is still unknown. The clonotype originates from a woman in her forties or fifties with Graves' hyperthyroidism that later progressed to Graves' ophthalmopathy. The chain combines TRBV6-1 with TRBJ1-5, with a weak D call TRBD1 (6 bases). What was sequenced was blood. The chain's CDR3 is CASSPQPTGNQPQHF. Written as DNA, the CDR3 is TGTGCCAGCAGTCCCCAGCCCACAGGGAATCAGCCCCAGCATTTT.